These 7 T cell receptor beta chains share one sample of origin, sequenced in a study of blood T cell repertoires in COVID-19. The protocol was immunoSEQ multiplex PCR, while the TCRdb copy is restricted to in-frame clones and leaves out a portion. The sample records 150,000 to 200,000 clones, 75% to 90% being singletons. The sample taken for sequencing was peripheral blood. The receptors derive from a woman aged 70-85 years with COVID-19, enrolled during active disease.

The chain employs TRBV14 and TRBJ2-5; the D gene is possibly TRBD2 (6 bases). V was cut by 4 bases and J by 5 bases, with 11 bases left in between. Looked up from germline, CDR1 is SGHDN and CDR2 is FVKESK. The CDR3 is 13 residues long. The CDR3 loop reads CASSRTGVETQYF. In DNA, the CDR3 is TGTGCCAGCAGCCGGACGGGAGTGGAGACCCAGTACTTC.

This clone is a singleton in its sample. V usage is TRBV18 and J usage is TRBJ2-2; TRBD2 matches 9 bases. The germline gives CDR1 KGHSH, CDR2 LQKENI. The CDR3 extends over 15 amino acids. J gave up 5 bases and V 4 bases, and 5 bases lay outside the gene matches. The CDR3 is CASSLGLATTGELFF. The CDR3 coding sequence is TGTGCCAGCTCACTCGGACTAGCGACGACCGGGGAGCTGTTTTTT.

The CDR3 DNA reads as TGTGCCACCAGTGATCCGGGACAGCACGGCTACACCTTC. Encoded protein: CATSDPGQHGYTF. The chain is built from TRBV24-1 and TRBJ1-2, with 7 bases fitting TRBD1. The germline V gene encodes CDR1 KGHDR and CDR2 SFDVKD. V shed 3 bases, J shed 8 bases, and the junction held 5 bases outside the gene matches. This CDR3 has 13 amino acids.

The J gene is TRBJ1-1, the V gene TRBV5-8, with 10 bases identical to TRBD1. The CDR3 totals 19 residues. V lost 3 bases and J lost 0; bases outside the gene matches: 14. Germline CDR1 and CDR2: SGHTS and YDEGEE. CDR3 residues: CASSSKIRDRGPMNTEAFF. CDR3 DNA sequence: TGTGCCAGCAGCTCAAAAATCCGGGACAGGGGTCCGATGAACACTGAAGCTTTCTTT.

V is TRBV19 and J is TRBJ2-5; 9 nucleotides align to TRBD2. The CDR3 length is 16 residues. The V gene end was trimmed by 4 bases and the J gene end by 0 bases; junction bases not matched to a gene: 6. Looked up from germline, CDR1 is LNHDA and CDR2 is SQIVND (reference sequence). The CDR3 sequence: CASSTASGIYQETQYF. DNA of the CDR3: TGTGCCAGTAGTACGGCTAGCGGGATCTACCAAGAGACCCAGTACTTC.

This clone is a singleton in its sample. V gene TRBV5-1 combines with J gene TRBJ1-4; TRBD1 agrees at 9 bases. The CDR3 spans 12 residues. The ends lost 4 bases at V and 11 bases at J; junction bases unmatched: 3. Germline V CDR1 and CDR2: SGHRS, YFSETQ. The DNA of the CDR3 is TGCGCCAGCAGCCAGGGGACAGGGAAACTGTTTTTT. The encoded protein is CASSQGTGKLFF. Full variable domain (remainder filled in from reference TRBV5-1 and TRBJ1-4): KAGVTQTPRYLIKTRGQQVTLSCSPISGHRSVSWYQQTPGQGLQFLFEYFSETQRNKGNFPGRFSGRQFSNSRSEMNVSTLELGDSALYLCASSQGTGKLFFGSGTQLSVL.

CDR3 DNA sequence: TGTGCCAGCTCACCAAAGAGACTAATGATTGGCACCGGGGAGCTGTTTTTT. Residues: CASSPKRLMIGTGELFF. The rearrangement uses TRBV18 and TRBJ2-2; D is possibly TRBD2 (5 bases). V shed 2 bases and J shed 4 bases, with 17 bases lying between them. The CDR3 covers 17 residues. Germline V gene data show CDR1 as KGHSH and CDR2 as LQKENI.